The T cell receptor beta chain described here comes from a study of human T cells and chemical hapten exposure. About the study: On about 2 cm by about 2 cm of upper inner arm skin, sensitization was performed with 2% DPC. Diphenylcyclopropenone was administered weekly to the scalp of patients throughout the roughly 25-week study.

It was the library that attached unique molecular identifiers to individual cDNA molecules. Methods used by the authors: Sample TCR counts, which ranged from about 23,224 to 700,000, had a median of about 100,000. TCRdb re-called the RACE reads with MiXCR, one entry per CDR3 protein. The V and J calls follow TCRdb's processing rather than the paper's. The sample carries about 76,000 distinct CDR3 sequences, over 10% recorded once. Time point meaning: patch test 3, about 24 weeks after DPC sensitization. The treatment: therapeutic diphenylcyclopropenone sensitization with weekly scalp DPC. This clonotype appeared a single time. Trimming at V came to 1 base and at J to 5 bases, leaving 6 bases not matched to a gene. From germline, CDR1 is SNHLY and CDR2 FYNNEI. This CDR3 has 16 amino acids.

Sequenced here: whole blood, sampled in connection with sensitization to the hapten diphenylcyclopropenone (DPC). This receptor was identified in a woman between 45 and 60 years old with alopecia areata. Some clones in this sample may be carry-over from other donors' samples. The chain joins TRBV2 to TRBJ2-1, with 9 bases identical to TRBD2. This CDR3 reads CASSEVGGLADNEQFF. CDR3 DNA: TGTGCCAGCAGTGAAGTAGGGGGACTAGCCGACAATGAGCAGTTCTTC.